The T cell receptor beta chain described here comes from a study of T cell repertoires in cytomegalovirus infection. Study-level background: Epitope selection comprised recently identified HLA-C-restricted CMV epitopes and well-studied HLA-B-restricted CMV epitopes. Indications of both CMV infection and matching HLA type were provided by public TCR beta signatures.

Germline V gene lookup returns CDR1 MNHNY and CDR2 SVGAGI (reference sequence). V was cut by 6 bases and J by 4 bases, with 18 bases left in between. The CDR3 spans 15 residues. TCRdb re-called the reads through MiXCR, storing one row per CDR3 protein. The table lists 80,000 to 95,000 distinct CDR3 sequences, less than 30% of them singletons, with roughly 70% in the top ten. Study results and limitations: HLA-C-restricted CMV-specific TCR beta clonotypes were dominant in the ex vivo response.

The table lists this clonotype with many counts. Antigen specificity is unknown. This sequence joins TRBV6-6 and TRBJ1-1, with D maybe TRBD1 (5 bases). The receptor was isolated from a human donor in good health (CMV status not recorded). Some clones in this sample may be carry-over from other donors' samples. The starting material was CD8+ T cells from cultured PBMCs, obtained from culture after CMV antigen stimulation. The chain's CDR3 is CASRSLGGARTEAFF. In DNA form, the CDR3 reads TGTGCCAGCAGATCCCTGGGTGGGGCGCGCACTGAAGCTTTCTTT.